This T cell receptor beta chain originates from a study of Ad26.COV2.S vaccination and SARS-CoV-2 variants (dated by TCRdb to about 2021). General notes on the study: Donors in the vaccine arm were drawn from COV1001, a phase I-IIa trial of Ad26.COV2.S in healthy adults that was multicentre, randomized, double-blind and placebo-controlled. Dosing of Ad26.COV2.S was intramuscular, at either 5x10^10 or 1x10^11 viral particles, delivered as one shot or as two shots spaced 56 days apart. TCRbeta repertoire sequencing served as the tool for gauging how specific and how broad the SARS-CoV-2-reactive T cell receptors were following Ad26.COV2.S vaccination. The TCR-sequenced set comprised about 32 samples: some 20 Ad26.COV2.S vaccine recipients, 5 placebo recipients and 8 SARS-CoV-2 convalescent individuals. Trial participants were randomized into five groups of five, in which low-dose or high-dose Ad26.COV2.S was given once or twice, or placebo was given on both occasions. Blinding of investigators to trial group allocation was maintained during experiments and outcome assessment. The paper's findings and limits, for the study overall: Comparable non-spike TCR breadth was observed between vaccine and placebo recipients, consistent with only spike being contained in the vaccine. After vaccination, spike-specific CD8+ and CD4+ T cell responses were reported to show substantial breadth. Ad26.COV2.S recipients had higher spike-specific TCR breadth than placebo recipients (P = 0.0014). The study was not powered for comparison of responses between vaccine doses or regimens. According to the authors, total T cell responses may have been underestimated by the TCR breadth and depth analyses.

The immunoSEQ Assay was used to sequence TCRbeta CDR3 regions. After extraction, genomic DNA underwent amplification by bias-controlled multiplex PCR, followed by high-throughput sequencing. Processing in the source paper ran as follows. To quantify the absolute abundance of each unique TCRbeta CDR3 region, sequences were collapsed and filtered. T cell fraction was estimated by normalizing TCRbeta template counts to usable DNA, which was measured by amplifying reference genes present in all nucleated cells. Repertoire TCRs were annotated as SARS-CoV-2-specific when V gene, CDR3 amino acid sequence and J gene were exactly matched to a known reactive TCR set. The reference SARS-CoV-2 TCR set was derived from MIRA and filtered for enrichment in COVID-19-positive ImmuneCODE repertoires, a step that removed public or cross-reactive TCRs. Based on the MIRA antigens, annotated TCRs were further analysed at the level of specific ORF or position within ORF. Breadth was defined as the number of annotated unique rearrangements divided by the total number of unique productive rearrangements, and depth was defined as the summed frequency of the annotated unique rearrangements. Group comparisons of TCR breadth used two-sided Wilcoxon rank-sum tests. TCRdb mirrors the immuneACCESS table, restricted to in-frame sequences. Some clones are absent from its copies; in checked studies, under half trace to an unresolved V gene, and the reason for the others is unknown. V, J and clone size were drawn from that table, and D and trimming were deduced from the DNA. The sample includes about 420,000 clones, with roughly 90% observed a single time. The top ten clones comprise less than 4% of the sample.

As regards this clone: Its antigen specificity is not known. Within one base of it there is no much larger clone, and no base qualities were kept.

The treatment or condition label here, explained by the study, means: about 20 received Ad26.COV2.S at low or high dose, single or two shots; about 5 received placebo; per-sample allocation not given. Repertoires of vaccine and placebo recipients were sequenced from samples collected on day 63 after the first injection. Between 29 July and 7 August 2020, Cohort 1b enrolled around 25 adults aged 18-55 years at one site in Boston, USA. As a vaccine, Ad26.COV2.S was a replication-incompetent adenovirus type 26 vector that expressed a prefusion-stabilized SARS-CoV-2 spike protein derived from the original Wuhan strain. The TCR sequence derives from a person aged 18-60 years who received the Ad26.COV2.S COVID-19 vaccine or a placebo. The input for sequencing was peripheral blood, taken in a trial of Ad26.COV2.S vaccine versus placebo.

The CDR3 protein is CASSIGGGYAEAFF. In nucleotides, the sequence is TGTGCCAGTAGTATAGGTGGGGGCTACGCTGAAGCTTTCTTT. The chain couples TRBV19 to TRBJ1-1, and perhaps TRBD1 as D gene, on 6 matching bases. From the cysteine through the phenylalanine, the CDR3 covers 14 amino acids. The only DNA kept is the CDR3, 42 bases in frame from the first base. V loses 1 base, J loses 6 bases, and the germline ends lie 12 bases apart. The germline V gene (reference sequence) specifies LNHDA as CDR1 and SQIVND as CDR2.